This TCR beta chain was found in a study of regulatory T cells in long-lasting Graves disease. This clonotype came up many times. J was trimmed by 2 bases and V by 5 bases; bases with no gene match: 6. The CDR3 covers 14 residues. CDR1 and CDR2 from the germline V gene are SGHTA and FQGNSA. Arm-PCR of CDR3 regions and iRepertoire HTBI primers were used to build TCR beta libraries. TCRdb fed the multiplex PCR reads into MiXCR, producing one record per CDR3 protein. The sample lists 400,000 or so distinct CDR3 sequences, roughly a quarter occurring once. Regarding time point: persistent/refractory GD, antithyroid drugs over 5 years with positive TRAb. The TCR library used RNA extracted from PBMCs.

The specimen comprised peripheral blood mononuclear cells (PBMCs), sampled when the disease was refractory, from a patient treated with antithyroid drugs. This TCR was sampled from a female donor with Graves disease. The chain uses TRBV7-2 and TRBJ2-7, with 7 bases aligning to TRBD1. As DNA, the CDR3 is TGTGCCAGCAGCCTAATGGGACAGACCTACGAGCAGTACTTC. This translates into CASSLMGQTYEQYF. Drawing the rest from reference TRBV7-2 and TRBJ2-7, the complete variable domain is GAGVSQSPSNKVTEKGKDVELRCDPISGHTALYWYRQSLGQGLEFLIYFQGNSAPDKSGLPSDRFSAERTGGSVSTLTIQRTQQEDSAVYLCASSLMGQTYEQYFGPGTRLTVT.